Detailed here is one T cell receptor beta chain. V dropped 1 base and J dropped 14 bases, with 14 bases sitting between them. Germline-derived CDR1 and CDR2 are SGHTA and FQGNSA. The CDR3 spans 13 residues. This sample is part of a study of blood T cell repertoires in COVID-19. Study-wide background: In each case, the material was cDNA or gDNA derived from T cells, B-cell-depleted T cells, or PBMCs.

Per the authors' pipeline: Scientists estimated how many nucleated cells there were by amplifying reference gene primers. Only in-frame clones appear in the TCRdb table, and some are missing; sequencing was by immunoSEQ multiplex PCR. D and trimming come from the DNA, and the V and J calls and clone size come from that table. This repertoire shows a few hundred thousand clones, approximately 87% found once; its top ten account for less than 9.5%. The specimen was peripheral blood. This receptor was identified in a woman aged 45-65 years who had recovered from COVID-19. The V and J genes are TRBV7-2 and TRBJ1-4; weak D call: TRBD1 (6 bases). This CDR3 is CASSLEALGGLFF. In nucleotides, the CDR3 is TGTGCCAGCAGCTTAGAGGCCTTAGGGGGTCTGTTTTTT.